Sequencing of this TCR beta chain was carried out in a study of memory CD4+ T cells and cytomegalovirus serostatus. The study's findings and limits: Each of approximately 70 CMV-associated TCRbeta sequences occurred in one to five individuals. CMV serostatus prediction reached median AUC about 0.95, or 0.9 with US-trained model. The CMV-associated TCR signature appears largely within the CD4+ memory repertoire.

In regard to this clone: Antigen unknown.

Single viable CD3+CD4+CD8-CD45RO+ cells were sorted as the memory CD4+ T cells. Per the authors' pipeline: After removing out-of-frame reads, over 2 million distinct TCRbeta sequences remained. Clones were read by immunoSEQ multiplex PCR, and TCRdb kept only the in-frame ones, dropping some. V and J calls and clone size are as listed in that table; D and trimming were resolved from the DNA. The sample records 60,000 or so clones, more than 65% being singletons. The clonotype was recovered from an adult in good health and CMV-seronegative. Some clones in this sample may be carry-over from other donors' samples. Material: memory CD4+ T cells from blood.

CDR3 loop: CASSLADSGNTIYF. CDR3 sequence (DNA): TGCGCCAGCAGCTTGGCTGACTCTGGAAACACCATATATTTT. The gene calls are TRBV5-1 and TRBJ1-3; no clear D gene. Germline values: CDR1 SGHRS, CDR2 YFSETQ. This CDR3 contains 14 residues. V lost 0 bases to trimming and J lost 0 bases, with 4 bases between them.